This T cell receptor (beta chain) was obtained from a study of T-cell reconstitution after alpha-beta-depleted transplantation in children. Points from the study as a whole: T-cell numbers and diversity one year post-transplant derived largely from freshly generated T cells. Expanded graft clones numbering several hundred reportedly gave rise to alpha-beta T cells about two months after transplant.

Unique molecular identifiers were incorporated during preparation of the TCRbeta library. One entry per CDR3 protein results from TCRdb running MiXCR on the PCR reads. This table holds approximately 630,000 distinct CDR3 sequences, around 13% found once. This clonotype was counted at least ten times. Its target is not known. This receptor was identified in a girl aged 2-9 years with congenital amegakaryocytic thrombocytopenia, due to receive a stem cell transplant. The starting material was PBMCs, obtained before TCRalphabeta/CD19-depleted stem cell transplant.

The CDR3 DNA reads TGCAGCGTTGGGGGAGAGACCCAGTACTTC. This translates into CSVGGETQYF. The V gene is TRBV29-1, the J gene TRBJ2-5; no clear D. Germline values: CDR1 SQVTM, CDR2 ANQGSEA. Trimming removed 4 bases at V and 4 bases at J, with 4 bases between. The CDR3 extends over 10 amino acids.